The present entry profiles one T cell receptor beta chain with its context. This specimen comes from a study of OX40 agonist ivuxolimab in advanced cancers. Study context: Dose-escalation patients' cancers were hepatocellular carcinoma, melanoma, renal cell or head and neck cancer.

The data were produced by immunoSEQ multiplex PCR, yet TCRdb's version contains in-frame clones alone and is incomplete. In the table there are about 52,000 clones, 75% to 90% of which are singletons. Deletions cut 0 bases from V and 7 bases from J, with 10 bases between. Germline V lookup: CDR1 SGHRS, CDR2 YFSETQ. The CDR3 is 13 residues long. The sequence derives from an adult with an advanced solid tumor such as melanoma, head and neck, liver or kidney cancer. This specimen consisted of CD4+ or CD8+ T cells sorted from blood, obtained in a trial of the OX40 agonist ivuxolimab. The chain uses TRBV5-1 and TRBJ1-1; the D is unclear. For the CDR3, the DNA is TGCGCCAGCAGCTTGGGGGAATCGTTTGAAGCTTTCTTT. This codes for CASSLGESFEAFF.